The sequence of this T cell receptor beta chain was determined in a study of early T cells in non-severe SARS-CoV-2 infection. TCRdb re-called the 5' RACE reads with MiXCR, one entry per CDR3 protein. The sample lists some 46,000 distinct CDR3 sequences, approximately 6.1% occurring once. Germline CDR1 is MNHEY and CDR2 is SMNVEV (reference sequence). CDR3 size: 12 residues. Trimming took 7 bases from V and 6 from J, leaving 10 bases between them. The sequenced sample consisted of whole blood. V and J are TRBV27 and TRBJ2-1; TRBD2 is a possible D gene (5 bases). The receptor comes from an adult who was a healthcare worker with PCR-confirmed SARS-CoV-2 infection or an uninfected control (not recorded which). The CDR3: CASTDGLNEQFF. CDR3 coding DNA: TGTGCCAGCACGGACGGACTCAATGAGCAGTTCTTC.